This note documents a single T cell receptor beta chain sequence. The antigen it binds to is not known. The junction departs from germline at one end; a sequencing error may be responsible. These data are taken from a study of cytomegalovirus exposure and HLA in healthy donors listed by TCRdb under 2017. Background on the whole study: According to a later analysis, one platform produced both the roughly 120 validation repertoires and the 666 repertoires of the first cohort. High-throughput TCR immunosequencing, statistical association of individual TCRs with disease status, and machine learning were combined to predict cytomegalovirus infection status. The study aimed to test whether signatures of past pathogen exposure could be identified by cataloging public T cell receptors. Besides the first cohort of around 670 subjects, a separate validation cohort made up of 120 different subjects was used.

What the research found in general, with its limitations: Subsequent analysis determined that TCRs grouped into clusters in the first cohort also showed a tendency toward co-occurrence across the roughly 110 validation repertoires, and 90% to 95% of cluster scores exceeded 0. The authors suggested that the approach could potentially be generalized to other disease states and immunological phenotypes. All 120 or so repertoires were used to score co-occurrence in the validation cohort in a later analysis, because that analysis had no HLA typing for the cohort. The classifier was reported to diagnose cytomegalovirus status with high specificity and sensitivity in both the original cohort and the validation cohort. A few of the identified cytomegalovirus-associated TCR beta chains were confirmed in vitro to be specific for cytomegalovirus antigens. Across donors, most TCR sequences were observed very rarely, whereas some public TCRs were present in many individuals. In the study, approximately 160 TCR beta chains were listed as associated with cytomegalovirus.

The donors belonged to the validation cohort of approximately 130 subjects, which was separate from the roughly 670-subject first cohort. To prepare the library, the immunoSEQ multiplex PCR assay was applied. As for the original processing: To diagnose cytomegalovirus status from the catalog of TCR beta chain sequences, a statistical classification framework was built. The clones in this table, taken by TCRdb from immuneACCESS, are in-frame only. Not every clone is retained; where verified, under half of the shortfall comes from an unresolved V gene, and the cause of the rest is unknown. The V and J calls and clone size were taken over from that table, and D and trimming were inferred from the DNA. This sample is represented by around 60,000 clones; approximately 94% of them were singletons. Together, the top ten hold around 4.5% of the sample. Material: PBMCs. This receptor was taken from a man between 18 and 35 years old in good health and CMV-seropositive.

Here the CDR3 is given as CASSRGDSSSEQYF. Here is the DNA: TGTGCCAGTAGCCGAGGAGACTCCTCCTCCGAGCAGTACTTC. The chain joins TRBV19 to TRBJ2-7; the D gene is unclear. The germline V gene (reference sequence) supplies CDR1 LNHDA and CDR2 SQIVND. Its CDR3 holds 14 amino acids, cysteine through phenylalanine. The read is trimmed to its CDR3 DNA, 42 bases read in frame from base 1.